The following is a T cell receptor beta chain sequence with its context. Its antigen remains unidentified. No per-base quality is available; no much larger clone lies one base away. The time point label here, explained by the study, means: baseline before first vaccination. Vaccinee samples were obtained from the UK trials COV001 and COV002, which included a single-blind randomized controlled phase 2/3 trial of AZD1222 (ChAdOx1 nCoV-19) in healthy adults. For TCRbeta chain sequencing, PBMC samples from trial participants were taken at day 0 and at day 28 after the second dose. This sample was taken from a study of T cell responses to AZD1222 COVID-19 vaccine (dated by TCRdb to the early 2020s). Regarding the study in general: AZD1222 recipients with second doses at about 4 weeks or about 12 weeks were pooled, because spike-specific TCR depth and breadth did not differ between schedules. A total of 230 to 250 trial participants underwent TCR sequencing, of whom some 200 had received two doses of AZD1222 and around 25 had received two doses of the MenACWY control vaccine. Trial participants were enrolled by age into subgroups of 18-55, 56-69 and 70-plus years, and roughly 150, 30 and 60 TCR-sequenced participants, respectively, were included in these subgroups. Summary of the overall study and its limitations: Most participants were white British and females outnumbered males, and the authors suggested that clonal diversity may have been underestimated. No day 14 peak-response samples were available, so repertoires were characterized only after the peak T cell response. Nearly half of unique spike-specific TCRs reportedly recognized epitopes outside regions mutated in the B.1.351 and B.1.1.7 variants. The whole spike protein was spanned by vaccine-associated CD4 TCRs, and dominant responses were seen in regions 160-218 and 743-854. In the small 56-69-year group, the increase in depth fell short of significance, most likely because of low power. Conclusions about previously exposed vaccinees were limited because only 6 or 7 AZD1222 recipients were SARS-CoV-2 seropositive at baseline. After two AZD1222 doses, spike-specific TCR breadth and depth were significantly higher than at day 0 and than in MenACWY recipients.

Between the V and J ends, shortened by 5 bases and 4 bases respectively, the junction contains 11 bases. CDR1 and CDR2 were assigned from the germline V gene as SGHTA and FQGNSA. The CDR3 has 13 amino acids, counting the end cysteine and phenylalanine. Only CDR3 DNA remains: 39 bases, in frame from the first base. The CDR3 regions of human TCRbeta chains were analyzed by immunosequencing. In the authors' own workflow: Repertoire TCRs were matched against a reference library of SARS-CoV-2-specific TCRs generated with the MIRA antigen-specificity platform. Breadth was defined as the fraction of unique TCRs that were SARS-CoV-2-associated. Depth was defined as the fraction of total T cells that were SARS-CoV-2-associated. Each spike-specific TCR was assigned to its reactive spike region and to a CD4 or CD8 class using the MIRA data. Log10-transformed breadth and depth values were compared by one-way ANOVA with Sidak's multiple comparisons tests. TCRdb provides this immuneACCESS table in a form limited to in-frame rearrangements. Some clones are lacking; in checked studies, under half of them reflect an unresolved V gene, and why the rest are absent is not known. For V, J and clone size, that table is used; D and trimming come from the DNA. Recorded for this sample are 250,000 or so clones; approximately 93% of them occurred a single time. The ten largest clones represent approximately 0.52% of the sample.

The sequence links TRBV7-2 to TRBJ1-2, with the D gene call left open. The starting material was peripheral blood, obtained on day 0 of AZD1222 vaccination. The source is an adult in good health. The CDR3: CASSPDGSYGYTF. The DNA sequence reads TGTGCCAGCAGCCCAGACGGTTCCTATGGCTACACCTTC.